The subject of this entry is one T cell receptor beta chain. Per the germline V gene, CDR1 is SNHLY and CDR2 is FYNNEI. The V gene lost 4 bases and the J gene lost 4 bases, with 8 bases spanning the gap. This CDR3 has 12 amino acids. The method was immunoSEQ multiplex PCR; TCRdb's version includes in-frame clones alone and lacks a portion of them. The sample holds around 160,000 clones; about 91% are singletons and the top ten take 3.5% to 4%. This entry belongs to a study of T cell responses to AZD1222 COVID-19 vaccine. This TCR came from an adult who received the AZD1222 COVID-19 vaccine. The sample in question was peripheral blood, obtained 28 days after the second AZD1222 dose. The chain couples TRBV2 to TRBJ2-7, with D maybe TRBD1 (5 bases). The CDR3 sequence: CASSVRAYEQYF. CDR3 coding DNA: TGTGCCAGCAGTGTCAGGGCTTACGAGCAGTACTTC.